Sequencing of this TCR beta chain was carried out in a study of blood T cell repertoires in COVID-19 (dated by TCRdb to the early 2020s). In terms of the full investigation: Samples covering the acute and convalescent phases of COVID-19 were provided by collaborators in the United States, Italy and Spain. The prospective study material was composed of cDNA or gDNA derived from T cells, B-cell-depleted T cells, or PBMCs. Deeply sampled blood TCRbeta repertoires from subjects exposed to, actively infected with, or recovered from COVID-19 were included in the dataset. The repertoires were released in a freely available public database meant as a resource for research on the immune response to SARS-CoV-2. The samples were drawn from two sources: the first 160 participants of the ongoing ImmuneRACE study, and 1,000 to 1,500 subjects contributed by 6 global collaborators. A de-identified subject ID, COVID-19 status, age in years and sex were almost always included in the sample metadata. Where available, HLA class I and class II types were obtained from metadata supplied by the sample provider rather than from assay-based typing.

TCRbeta CDR3 regions were amplified from genomic DNA using the immunoSEQ Assay, a bias-controlled multiplex PCR. Per the source publication's procedure: Within the assay, amplification of reference gene primers was used to estimate how many nucleated cells each sample contained. Sequence reads were collapsed and filtered to measure the absolute abundance of every unique TCRbeta CDR3 rearrangement. For each sample, productive Simpson clonality was calculated as the square root of Simpson's diversity index over productive rearrangements. Imported from immuneACCESS, the table was reduced by TCRdb to in-frame sequences with V and J called. These copies leave out some clones; in studies compared against another copy, an unresolved V gene accounts for under half, and the cause of the remainder is not known. The DNA gave D and trimming, while V, J and clone size come from that table. Here the sample has tens of thousands of clones; roughly four fifths occur a single time. In total, the top ten clones hold around 2.7% of the sample.

Each collaborating institution followed its own protocols to collect whole blood in K2EDTA tubes. For TCRbeta analysis, collaborators shipped samples as frozen whole blood, isolated PBMCs, or DNA extracted from either of those sample types. A distance of 20 bases separates the germline ends of V and J, which lose 0 bases and 4 bases respectively. In the germline V gene, CDR1 corresponds to KGHDR and CDR2 to SFDVKD. The CDR3 contains 18 residues, cysteine and phenylalanine counted. Only the CDR3 part of the read is kept: 54 bases, read in frame from the first base. Results and caveats for the whole study, not just this receptor: Clinical and demographic metadata were provided uncurated, with the amount varying by source and participant.

About this clone itself: It has no known antigen specificity. There are no base qualities to consult, and no much larger clone falls within one base.

Sequenced input: peripheral blood. This receptor was obtained from a woman aged 55-70 years with acute or convalescent COVID-19. This receptor chain uses TRBV24-1 and TRBJ1-2; tentative D gene TRBD1, with 6 bases matching. The CDR3 region: CATSDLGQGFLAFYGYTF. The DNA reads TGTGCCACCAGTGATTTGGGGCAGGGGTTTCTGGCCTTCTATGGCTACACCTTC.